Following are 5 T cell receptor beta chains from one sample sequenced in a study of blood T cell repertoires in COVID-19. Method: immunoSEQ multiplex PCR; TCRdb's copy keeps in-frame clones and lacks some. Among around 150,000 clones listed, roughly 80% were seen once. Sequencing was done on a sample of peripheral blood. All receptors come from a woman aged 80 or over in a cohort sampled during active or convalescent COVID-19.

The chain recombines TRBV5-1 with TRBJ2-5, with a tentative D call TRBD1 (5 bases). The CDR3 is made up of 13 amino acids. Deletions cut 4 bases from V and 3 bases from J, with 10 bases between. Germline CDR1 is SGHRS and CDR2 is YFSETQ. The CDR3 DNA is TGCGCCAGCAGCCCCGACAGAGAAGAGACCCAGTACTTC. Its protein product is CASSPDREETQYF. The full variable domain, with the rest looked up from reference TRBV5-1 and TRBJ2-5, is KAGVTQTPRYLIKTRGQQVTLSCSPISGHRSVSWYQQTPGQGLQFLFEYFSETQRNKGNFPGRFSGRQFSNSRSEMNVSTLELGDSALYLCASSPDREETQYFGPGTRLLVL.

J is TRBJ2-3 and V is TRBV10-3; the match to TRBD1 covers 8 bases. V trimming: 3 bases; J trimming: 5 bases; junction bases outside the gene matches: 10. The CDR3 is 16 residues long. Germline loops: CDR1 ENHRY, CDR2 SYGVKD. The CDR3 DNA sequence: TGTGCCATCAGTGACCCGACAGGGGTGATTGGAGATACGCAGTATTTT. Protein product: CAISDPTGVIGDTQYF.

The V gene is TRBV9, the J gene TRBJ1-6; D is unresolved. CDR3 size: 13 residues. The ends were cut back, 2 bases at V and 9 bases at J, with 9 bases in the middle. Per germline, CDR1 SGDLS and CDR2 YYNGEE. The CDR3 sequence is CASSVMYGSPLHF. The CDR3 nucleotides are TGTGCCAGCAGCGTGATGTACGGTTCACCCCTCCACTTT.

The rearrangement links TRBV28 to TRBJ1-5; D call uncertain. V gave up 4 bases and J gave up 0 bases, with 19 bases separating them. The germline gives CDR1 MDHEN, CDR2 SYDVKM. CDR3 length: 18 amino acids. The CDR3 loop is CASSYYPDLYYSNQPQHF. The CDR3 region has the DNA TGTGCCAGCAGTTACTACCCCGATCTCTATTATAGCAATCAGCCCCAGCATTTT.

This clone ranks as medium-sized (0.01 to 0.1%). The chain carries TRBV5-1 and TRBJ2-7, with 7 bases that match TRBD1. The CDR3 length is 16 residues. CDR1 is SGHRS, CDR2 YFSETQ, per germline. With V trimmed by 0 bases and J by 0 bases, 6 bases remained unmatched. The CDR3 sequence: CASSLGHRDSSYEQYF. The CDR3 DNA reads as TGCGCCAGCAGCTTGGGCCATCGGGACAGCTCCTACGAGCAGTACTTC.